Detailed here is one T cell receptor (beta chain). What it binds is unknown. In germline, CDR1 is MDHEN, CDR2 SYDVKM. The CDR3 totals 13 residues. V lost 8 bases to trimming and J lost 0 bases, with 9 bases between them. Blood sampling took place at baseline, cycle 4 day 1, and cycle 7 day 1. This sample stems from a study of OX40 agonist ivuxolimab in advanced cancers. Points from the study as a whole: Normalized T-cell clonal expansion was also low in some nonresponders.

Sequencing was performed with immunoSEQ multiplex PCR; in TCRdb, only in-frame clones are kept and a portion is missing. The data show about 120,000 clones, 85% to 90% seen once. This TCR was sampled from an adult with an advanced solid tumor such as melanoma, head and neck, liver or kidney cancer. The chain links TRBV28 to TRBJ2-3, with D hard to call. Sequencing used CD4+ or CD8+ T cells sorted from blood, obtained in a trial of the OX40 agonist ivuxolimab. The CDR3 coding sequence is TGTGCCAGCCTCCGACCCAGCACAGATACGCAGTATTTT. The encoded protein is CASLRPSTDTQYF.